The 9 T cell receptor beta chains below all came from one sample that was sequenced in a study of cytomegalovirus exposure and HLA in healthy donors. In the PCR, 60 Vbeta and 13 Jbeta primers were used. Data came from immunoSEQ multiplex PCR; TCRdb stores just in-frame clones and leaves some out. The sample includes 150,000 or so clones, roughly 82% of them seen just once. The material sequenced was PBMCs. These receptors all stem from a middle-aged man in good health and CMV-seropositive.

The gene calls are TRBV29-1 and TRBJ1-2; a possible D gene is TRBD1 (6 bases). Germline V CDR1 and CDR2: SQVTM, ANQGSEA. V lost 6 bases, J lost 10 bases, and 12 bases lay in between. This CDR3 is built from 10 residues. CDR3 sequence: CSVGTSPYTF. CDR3 DNA sequence: TGCAGCGTGGGGACATCGCCCTACACCTTC.

The gene calls are TRBV18 and TRBJ1-6; D uncertain. Trimming cost V 0 bases and J 7 bases, with 10 bases left between them. The germline V gene encodes CDR1 KGHSH and CDR2 LQKENI. The CDR3 has 15 residues. The DNA for the CDR3 is TGTGCCAGCTCACCACCGGGAGGGCTAAATTCACCCCTCCACTTT. This translates into CASSPPGGLNSPLHF.

There are a few counts of this clone. The CDR3 reads CASSEERDTEAFF. The CDR3 coding sequence is TGTGCCAGCAGTGAAGAACGGGACACTGAAGCTTTCTTT. This chain uses TRBV2 with TRBJ1-1, with D unclear. The CDR3 consists of 13 residues. V was shortened by 1 base and J by 3 bases, with 6 bases between the two germline ends. The germline V gene encodes CDR1 SNHLY and CDR2 FYNNEI. The entire variable domain, with the rest obtained from reference TRBV2 and TRBJ1-1, is as follows: EPEVTQTPSHQVTQMGQEVILRCVPISNHLYFYWYRQILGQKVEFLVSFYNNEISEKSEIFDDQFSVERPDGSNFTLKIRSTKLEDSAMYFCASSEERDTEAFFGQGTRLTVV.

As DNA, the CDR3 is TGCAGCGTTGCCGACAGTAATGAGCAGTTCTTC. This translates into CSVADSNEQFF. The V call is TRBV29-1, the J call TRBJ2-1; weak D call: TRBD1 (5 bases). The CDR3 has 11 residues. Germline CDR1 and CDR2: SQVTM and ANQGSEA. The germline V and J ends were trimmed by 4 bases and 7 bases, with 8 bases remaining between them.

V and J are TRBV7-9 and TRBJ2-7, with 7 positions matching TRBD2. After removal of 3 bases from V and 6 bases from J, the junction contained 5 bases not matched to a gene. Germline V lookup: CDR1 SEHNR, CDR2 FQNEAQ (reference sequence). The CDR3 sequence is 13 residues long. The CDR3 here is CASSFSGGTEQYF. CDR3 nucleotides: TGTGCCAGCAGCTTTTCGGGGGGTACCGAGCAGTACTTC.

The chain links TRBV6-1 to TRBJ2-3; 8 bases agree with TRBD1. From germline, CDR1 is MNHNS and CDR2 SASEGT. V shed 3 bases and J 6 bases; nucleotides not matched to a gene: 11. This CDR3 is 16 amino acids long. The CDR3 is CASSDRWTGNDDTQYF. The DNA of the CDR3 is TGTGCCAGCAGTGATAGGTGGACAGGGAACGACGATACGCAGTATTTT.

The chain links TRBV5-4 to TRBJ1-6, with TRBD1 as a possible D gene (5 bases). The CDR3 consists of 14 residues. Germline V gene data show CDR1 as SGHNT and CDR2 as YYREEE (reference sequence). Trimming removed 0 bases from V and 7 bases from J, with 8 bases in between. The CDR3 loop is CASSLGQINSPLHF. CDR3 DNA sequence: TGTGCCAGCAGCTTGGGACAGATCAATTCACCCCTCCACTTT.

This clone was seen more than once but under ten times. This chain connects TRBV20-1 to TRBJ1-1; perhaps TRBD1 as D (6 bases). This CDR3 is 11 amino acids long. V was clipped by 3 bases and J by 4 bases, with 6 bases between them. CDR1 and CDR2 from the germline V gene are DFQATT and SNEGSKA (reference sequence). The CDR3 DNA follows: TGCAGTGCTAGGACAGGCACTGAAGCTTTCTTT. Amino acid sequence: CSARTGTEAFF.

The CDR3 DNA reads TGTGCCAGCAGTGCTACAGGGGGCGGCTATGGCTACACCTTC. Protein sequence: CASSATGGGYGYTF. The chain couples TRBV25-1 to TRBJ1-2; 9 nucleotides match TRBD1. Trimming at V came to 4 bases and at J to 4 bases, leaving 4 bases not matched to a gene. CDR1 MGHDK and CDR2 SYGVNS come from the germline V gene. The CDR3 is made up of 14 amino acids.